This TCR beta chain was captured by sequencing in a study of cytomegalovirus exposure and HLA in healthy donors. The PCR ran on 60 Vbeta and 13 Jbeta primers. Clones were read by immunoSEQ multiplex PCR, and TCRdb kept only the in-frame ones, dropping some. This sample carries roughly 100,000 clones, with about 3% going to the ten biggest clones. This CDR3 is built from 16 residues. From germline, CDR1 is MNHEY and CDR2 SMNVEV (reference sequence). After removal of 4 bases from V and 4 bases from J, the junction contained 12 bases not matched to a gene. The clonotype comes from a man aged 40-49 years in good health and CMV-seronegative. Sequencing was done on a sample of PBMCs. The V call is TRBV27, the J call TRBJ1-1, with 7 bases lining up with TRBD1. DNA of the CDR3: TGTGCCAGCAGTTCCCCTAATCAGGGGGTCATCACTGAAGCTTTCTTT. Protein: CASSSPNQGVITEAFF.